This T cell receptor (beta chain) was identified during a study of identical twins. The study's findings and limits: Whereas memory repertoires showed no such difference, abundant cord blood beta clonotypes carried fewer insertions.

The CDR3 runs 12 residues. Trimming shortened V by 7 bases and J by 1 base, and 5 bases separated the two germline ends. The V gene's germline CDR1 is SGHKS and CDR2 YYEKEE (reference sequence). Donors uniformly comprised healthy Caucasians. This clonotype was observed a few times. The antigen remains undetermined. TCRdb processed the 5' RACE reads anew with MiXCR; each CDR3 protein has one entry. Of nearly 900,000 distinct CDR3 sequences listed, about 12% are singletons. These sequences were also reported in another study, on yellow fever vaccine responses in identical twins.

Input material: PBMCs. The rearrangement joins TRBV5-5 to TRBJ2-2; D uncertain. The origin of this receptor is a woman between 18 and 29 years old in good health. DNA of the CDR3: TGTGCCAGCGTTATGAACACCGGGGAGCTGTTTTTT. It is translated as CASVMNTGELFF.